This T cell receptor (beta chain) comes out of a study of T cell responses to AZD1222 COVID-19 vaccine. Study-wide points: Breadth and depth of Spike-specific TCRs rose after two AZD1222 doses.

From germline, CDR1 is WNHNN and CDR2 SYGVQD (reference sequence). V lost 9 bases, J lost 5 bases, and 11 bases lay in between. The CDR3 runs 13 residues. With respect to this clone: As yet, its antigen is unknown.

Profiled with immunoSEQ multiplex PCR; TCRdb holds only in-frame clones, not every one. The sample comprises about 160,000 clones, roughly nine tenths of which are singletons, and approximately 2% rests with the top ten. The sequencing here drew on peripheral blood, taken on day 0 of AZD1222 vaccination. The V call is TRBV10-1, the J call TRBJ1-6, with D unresolved. The sequence came from an adult in good health. In DNA form, the CDR3 reads TGCGCCAGTAGGACGGATAATAATTCACCCCTCCACTTT. This gives the protein CASRTDNNSPLHF.